The clone carrying this TCR beta chain was seen only a few times. Its antigen is still unknown. These data come from a study of T-cell reconstitution after alpha-beta-depleted transplantation in children. CDR3 size: 13 residues. The V gene's germline CDR1 is SQVTM and CDR2 ANQGSEA. V lost 3 bases and J 6 bases, leaving 13 bases between the germline ends. Overall study results and limits: The study traced high day-60 TCRbeta diversity in some patients to surviving recipient T cells and thymic progenitors.

For TCRbeta, the library was prepared with unique molecular identifiers. TCRdb recomputed calls from the PCR reads with MiXCR, one row per CDR3 protein. The data contain more than 90,000 distinct CDR3 sequences, 10% to 13% of them singletons. Here the sequenced sample was PBMCs, taken before TCRalphabeta/CD19-depleted stem cell transplant. The chain combines TRBV29-1 with TRBJ2-3; D uncertain. The clonotype comes from a boy aged 2 to 9 with acute lymphoblastic leukemia, due to receive a stem cell transplant. The CDR3 DNA reads as TGCAGCGTTGATTTCCATGCTCAGGATACGCAGTATTTT. It is translated as CSVDFHAQDTQYF.